This T cell receptor (beta chain) was retrieved from a study of CD8+ T cells in alopecia areata. Treatment specified: oral pan-JAK inhibitor, 5-10 mg twice daily. As the sequencing template, cDNA was produced by extracting RNA and reverse transcribing it. TCRdb keeps only in-frame clones here, not all; method: immunoSEQ multiplex PCR. This table holds roughly 190,000 clones, around 60% found once. This receptor was taken from a human donor with alopecia areata. This sample comprised CD4+ T cells sorted from blood, obtained around week 50, from a patient treated with tofacitinib.

Written as DNA, the CDR3 is TGTGCCAGCACACGTGATACGGGGGGCGAGCAGTACTTC. Amino acid sequence: CASTRDTGGEQYF. This chain links TRBV18 with TRBJ2-7, with TRBD2 matching over 7 bases. V lost 8 bases, J lost 6 bases, and 10 bases stayed unmatched. The CDR3 loop spans 13 amino acids. The germline gives CDR1 KGHSH, CDR2 LQKENI.